This passage covers 13 T cell receptor beta chains from one sample sequenced in a study of CD8 T cells in Susac syndrome. Roughly 0.45 to 1 ug RNA was reverse transcribed with random hexamers. From the immunoSEQ multiplex PCR reads, TCRdb called clonotypes with MiXCR, one entry per CDR3 protein. The table records some 240,000 distinct CDR3 sequences, 90% to 96% of them present only once. Sample: CD4+ T cells from PBMCs. The source is a human donor with Susac syndrome.

The chain couples TRBV6-7 to TRBJ1-4, with D hard to call. TRBV6-7 is annotated as an ORF whose role is uncertain. The CDR3 contains 11 residues. Trimming shortened V by 0 bases and J by 17 bases, and 10 bases separated the two germline ends. The CDR3 nucleotides are TGTGCCAGCAGTTACTCGAGGGTGTCTTTTTTT. It encodes CASSYSRVSFF.

The chain carries TRBV20-1 and TRBJ1-5, with 7 nucleotides matching TRBD1. The J segment lost 0 bases and the V segment lost 3 bases, leaving 11 bases of the junction unmatched. CDR1 is DFQATT, CDR2 SNEGSKA, per germline (reference sequence). The CDR3 consists of 17 residues. The CDR3 is CSASRSWGQYSNQPQHF. The CDR3, as DNA: TGCAGTGCTAGTAGGAGTTGGGGACAGTATAGCAATCAGCCCCAGCATTTT.

The chain combines TRBV24-1 with TRBJ1-1; D gene uncertain. CDR3 length: 13 residues. CDR1 and CDR2 (germline): KGHDR, SFDVKD. V was trimmed by 5 bases and J by 4 bases, leaving 10 bases between them. The CDR3 is CATSAYGSTEAFF. CDR3 nucleotide sequence: TGTGCCACCAGTGCGTACGGGTCCACTGAAGCTTTCTTT.

The chain joins TRBV4-2 to TRBJ1-2; D may be TRBD1 (5 bases). The CDR3 contains 12 residues. From germline, CDR1 is LGHNA and CDR2 YNFKEQ. Trimming left V 1 base short and J 8 bases short, with 8 bases between. The CDR3 spells CASSQVGGGYTF. CDR3 bases: TGTGCCAGCAGCCAAGTCGGGGGAGGCTACACCTTC.

The chain is built from TRBV28 and TRBJ1-5; D is uncertain. Germline V gives CDR1 MDHEN, CDR2 SYDVKM. CDR3 length: 11 residues. With 4 bases removed from V and 10 bases from J, the gap between germline ends came to 8 bases. CDR3 DNA: TGTGCCAGCAGTTCCCCAGAACCCCAGCATTTT. This translates into CASSSPEPQHF.

The V call is TRBV5-4, the J call TRBJ2-1; D call uncertain. The CDR3 has 15 amino acids. Germline V gene lookup returns CDR1 SGHNT and CDR2 YYREEE (reference sequence). V dropped 4 bases and J dropped 3 bases, with 14 bases sitting between them. CDR3 bases: TGTGCCAGCAGCCGCGACTCTACACACTACAATGAGCAGTTCTTC. Translation gives CASSRDSTHYNEQFF. Full variable domain (missing parts from reference TRBV5-4 and TRBJ2-1): ETGVTQSPTHLIKTRGQQVTLRCSSQSGHNTVSWYQQALGQGPQFIFQYYREEENGRGNFPPRFSGLQFPNYSSELNVNALELDDSALYLCASSRDSTHYNEQFFGPGTRLTVL.

V gene TRBV20-1 combines with J gene TRBJ2-3; 7 bases align to TRBD2. The V gene end was trimmed by 3 bases and the J gene end by 2 bases; junction bases not matched to a gene: 8. Germline assignment: CDR1 DFQATT and CDR2 SNEGSKA (reference sequence). This CDR3 has 15 amino acids. CDR3 bases: TGCAGTGCTAGTGGACTAGAGGGTTTCACAGATACGCAGTATTTT. It is translated as CSASGLEGFTDTQYF.

V usage is TRBV13 and J usage is TRBJ1-2, with D maybe TRBD1 (5 bases). Between the trimmed V and J ends, which lost 5 bases and 2 bases, there was a span of 15 bases. The CDR3 totals 15 residues. Germline V gene data show CDR1 as PRHDT and CDR2 as FYEKMQ (reference sequence). CDR3 nucleotide sequence: TGTGCCAGCAGCCGCTTGGGGGGACGGAACTATGGCTACACCTTC. This codes for CASSRLGGRNYGYTF.

The V and J genes are TRBV28 and TRBJ2-7; D gene ambiguous. The length of the CDR3 is 13 residues. Trimming cost V 6 bases and J 4 bases, with 13 bases left between them. Germline lookup yields CDR1 MDHEN and CDR2 SYDVKM. The CDR3 nucleotides are TGTGCCAGCAGCCCTCCAGTTGTGTACGAGCAGTACTTC. The encoded protein is CASSPPVVYEQYF.

The chain uses TRBV7-9 and TRBJ2-7; D might be TRBD1 or TRBD2, each matching 6 bases. Germline CDR1 and CDR2: SEHNR and FQNEAQ (reference sequence). This CDR3 spans 13 amino acids. Trimming removed 4 bases from V and 6 bases from J, with 13 bases in between. This CDR3 reads CASSSEGGLEQYF. In DNA form, the CDR3 reads TGTGCCAGCAGCTCGGAGGGGGGTCTCGAGCAGTACTTC.

The chain carries TRBV4-1 and TRBJ1-1; 12 nucleotides match TRBD1. Germline loops: CDR1 MGHRA, CDR2 YSYEKL. V was clipped by 3 bases and J by 4 bases; unmatched bases: 6. The CDR3 length is 16 residues. CDR3 bases: TGCGCCAGCAGCCACCCGGGACAGGGGGCAGGCACTGAAGCTTTCTTT. The encoded protein is CASSHPGQGAGTEAFF.

V and J are TRBV20-1 and TRBJ1-1; no firm D call. In germline, CDR1 is DFQATT, CDR2 SNEGSKA (reference sequence). This CDR3 comprises 12 residues. Trimming took 1 base from V and 3 from J, leaving 6 bases between them. DNA for the CDR3: TGCAGTGCTAGAGCCGGGGACACTGAAGCTTTCTTT. It is translated as CSARAGDTEAFF.

This chain links TRBV20-1 with TRBJ2-7, with TRBD2 identical over 7 bases. The CDR3 is 13 amino acids. V trimming: 6 bases; J trimming: 4 bases; junction bases outside the gene matches: 9. Germline CDR1 and CDR2: DFQATT and SNEGSKA (reference sequence). CDR3 DNA: TGCAGTGCCGTCGCGGGAGACGGTTACGAGCAGTACTTC. This translates into CSAVAGDGYEQYF.